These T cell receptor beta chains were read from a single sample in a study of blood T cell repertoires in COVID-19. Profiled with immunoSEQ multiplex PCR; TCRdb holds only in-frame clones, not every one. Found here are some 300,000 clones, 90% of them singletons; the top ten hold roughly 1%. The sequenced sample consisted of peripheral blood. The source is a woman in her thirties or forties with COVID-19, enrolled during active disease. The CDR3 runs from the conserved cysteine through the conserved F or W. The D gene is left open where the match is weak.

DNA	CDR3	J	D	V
TGTGCCACCGGAGGACTGTATAGGGGGCGAGACGAGCAGTACTTC	CATGGLYRGRDEQYF	TRBJ2-7	TRBD1	TRBV15
TGCGCCAGCAGCGGCCTCGGGACAGGGGTTTATGAGCAGTTCTTC	CASSGLGTGVYEQFF	TRBJ2-1	TRBD1	TRBV5-1
TGTGCCAGTGGGAGCGGGGTTCGGATCTATGGCTACACCTTC	CASGSGVRIYGYTF	TRBJ1-2	NA	TRBV2
TGTGCCAGCAGCTCACCCCGGACTAGCTGGGACGGGAATGAGCAGTTCTTC	CASSSPRTSWDGNEQFF	TRBJ2-1	TRBD2	TRBV7-2
TGTGCCAGCAGGGACCTTGGGGGGGCGTTAACTGAAGCTTTCTTT	CASRDLGGALTEAFF	TRBJ1-1	NA	TRBV6-5
TGCGCCAGCAGTGAGGGGGACAGCGGCAATCAGCCCCAGCATTTT	CASSEGDSGNQPQHF	TRBJ1-5	TRBD1	TRBV10-1
TGTGCCAGCAGCTTATATTCGGGGGAGAATCAGCCCCAGCATTTT	CASSLYSGENQPQHF	TRBJ1-5	NA	TRBV7-9
TGTGCCAGCAGTTACAGGGGGTACACAGATACGCAGTATTTT	CASSYRGYTDTQYF	TRBJ2-3	NA	TRBV6-6
TGTGCCAGCAGCGTAGTAAGGGGACAGGGGAACACTGAAGCTTTCTTT	CASSVVRGQGNTEAFF	TRBJ1-1	TRBD1	TRBV9
TGTGCCAGCAGTAGACTGAACAATCAGCCCCAGCATTTT	CASSRLNNQPQHF	TRBJ1-5	NA	TRBV28